This T cell receptor (beta chain) was sequenced during a study of CD8 T cells in Susac syndrome. The germline V and J ends were trimmed by 4 bases and 3 bases, with 12 bases remaining between them. Germline CDR1 LGHDT, CDR2 YNNKEL (reference sequence). The CDR3 is made up of 14 amino acids. The RNA input was about 0.5 to 1 ug, and it was reverse transcribed with random hexamers. Coverage of TCR beta CDR3 amplification by immunoSEQ multiplex PCR extended to 54 Vbeta and 13 Jbeta. A single record per CDR3 protein comes from TCRdb applying MiXCR to the immunoSEQ multiplex PCR reads. The data contain about 150,000 distinct CDR3 sequences, roughly 95% of them singletons.

The clonotype was recovered from a human donor in good health. V gene TRBV3-1 combines with J gene TRBJ2-5, with unresolved D. Sequenced material: CD4+ T cells from PBMCs. The CDR3 sequence: CASSPGLFEETQYF. DNA for the CDR3: TGTGCCAGCAGCCCCGGGTTATTTGAAGAGACCCAGTACTTC.